This T cell receptor beta chain came from a study of molecular identifiers for immune sequencing clone quantification. As for the study in general: Four of five RNA aliquots from roughly 21,000 or 96,000 naive CD8 T cells were sequenced.

Study-wide results and caveats: Spiked Jurkat TCR RNA from one cell was reportedly detectable among under 1.2 million naive cells. In naive cells, clones above 20 RNA copies held under 1% of molecules, whereas in effector cells they held over 98%.

TCRdb analysed the PCR reads with MiXCR anew, one entry per CDR3 protein. The repertoire has fewer than 350,000 distinct CDR3 sequences, about 21% of them found once; the top ten carry 0.81%. The CDR3 sequence is 14 residues long. The germline V gene has CDR1 MDHEN and CDR2 SYDVKM. Unmatched junction bases numbered 2, after V lost 6 bases and J lost 1 base. This clonotype was seen repeatedly, ten times or more. What it binds is not known. Specimen: naive CD8+ T cells from blood, with Jurkat cell RNA spiked in. Noted subset: FACS-sorted CD8+CD4-CCR7+CD45RA+ naive T cells. This clonotype was sampled from a human donor in good health. Some libraries in this study had Jurkat cell RNA spiked in. This chain uses TRBV28 with TRBJ1-5, with 8 bases identical to TRBD1. Written as DNA, the CDR3 is TGTGCCAGCAGGGACAGGGCCAGCAATCAGCCCCAGCATTTT. Its protein is CASRDRASNQPQHF.